The 20 T cell receptor beta chains given below trace back to one sample, sequenced in a study of T cell changes during pregnancy in multiple sclerosis. Only in-frame clones appear in the TCRdb table, and some are missing; sequencing was by immunoSEQ multiplex PCR. The sample lists about 35,000 clones, over 85% seen once, with 5.4% in the top ten. Source: peripheral blood, taken in the third trimester of pregnancy. These TCRs come from a female donor in good health, enrolled as a control in a pregnancy study.

The J gene is TRBJ2-3, the V gene TRBV6-6; no reliable D call. Germline CDR1 reads MNHNY; CDR2 reads SVGAGI (reference sequence). This CDR3 contains 14 residues. Between the trimmed V and J ends, which lost 0 bases and 2 bases, there was a span of 6 bases. The CDR3 nucleotides read TGTGCCAGCAGTTACTCGGAGCCCACAGATACGCAGTATTTT. It encodes CASSYSEPTDTQYF.

The rearrangement joins TRBV7-2 to TRBJ2-3; 8 positions agree with TRBD2. This CDR3 contains 16 residues. Per the germline V gene, CDR1 is SGHTA and CDR2 is FQGNSA. V lost 7 bases, J lost 1 base, and 10 bases stayed unmatched. In nucleotides, the CDR3 is TGTGCCAGCATGATATCGGGGGGGGGAGGCACAGATACGCAGTATTTT. It specifies CASMISGGGGTDTQYF.

The chain employs TRBV11-2 and TRBJ2-6; TRBD1 aligns across 7 bases. Trimming removed 1 base from V and 0 bases from J; junction bases left unmatched: 6. The CDR3 loop spans 18 amino acids. Germline V gene lookup returns CDR1 SGHAT and CDR2 FQNNGV. In DNA, the CDR3 is TGTGCCAGCAGCTTAGCCCTGGGACAGAGCTCTGGGGCCAACGTCCTGACTTTC. It encodes CASSLALGQSSGANVLTF.

The chain uses TRBV28 and TRBJ1-2; 8 nucleotides align to TRBD1. The ends lost 6 bases at V and 4 bases at J; junction bases unmatched: 13. The CDR3 loop spans 16 amino acids. Germline V gene data show CDR1 as MDHEN and CDR2 as SYDVKM. The CDR3 sequence is CASRLTRGQGLYGYTF. Here the CDR3 DNA reads TGTGCCAGCAGGCTCACCCGCGGACAGGGCCTCTATGGCTACACCTTC.

The V and J genes are TRBV18 and TRBJ2-2, with a possible D match to TRBD1 (6 bases). V was clipped by 2 bases and J by 3 bases, with 7 bases between them. The CDR3 runs 14 residues. CDR1 and CDR2 from the germline V gene are KGHSH and LQKENI. CDR3 in amino acids: CASSPRTDTGELFF. CDR3 nucleotides: TGTGCCAGCTCACCAAGGACAGACACCGGGGAGCTGTTTTTT.

The chain recombines TRBV5-6 with TRBJ2-2; D may be TRBD2 (5 bases). Trimming left V 7 bases short and J 5 bases short, with 15 bases between. The CDR3 spans 14 residues. The germline V gene encodes CDR1 SGHDT and CDR2 YYEEEE. The CDR3 coding sequence is TGTGCCAGCGGACCGCGAGGGAGAACCGGGGAGCTGTTTTTT. Translation gives CASGPRGRTGELFF.

The CDR3, as DNA: TGTGCCAGCACCACCCCGGTCCTGCGCACAGATACGCAGTATTTT. Encoded protein: CASTTPVLRTDTQYF. The rearrangement joins TRBV28 to TRBJ2-3; D remains unclear. Trimming took 7 bases from V and 1 from J, leaving 15 bases between them. Germline CDR1 and CDR2: MDHEN and SYDVKM. This CDR3 comprises 15 residues.

The genes are TRBV5-3 and TRBJ1-2; a possible D gene is TRBD1 (6 bases). TRBV5-3 counts as an open reading frame of uncertain function. V gave up 3 bases and J gave up 6 bases, with 21 bases separating them. The CDR3 runs 16 residues. The CDR3 sequence: CARSSNDHRDRNGYTF. The CDR3 region has the DNA TGTGCCAGAAGCTCCAACGATCACAGGGACCGGAATGGCTACACCTTC.

Here the CDR3 reads CASSHLSGGPEQFF. The CDR3 coding sequence is TGTGCCAGCAGTCATTTGTCCGGGGGGCCAGAGCAGTTCTTC. The genes are TRBV11-2 and TRBJ2-1; a possible D gene is TRBD2 (7 bases). The V gene lost 6 bases and the J gene lost 10 bases, with 19 bases spanning the gap. The CDR3 totals 14 residues. Germline-derived CDR1 and CDR2 are SGHAT and FQNNGV.

V usage is TRBV29-1 and J usage is TRBJ2-3, with 7 bases matching TRBD2. There are 14 residues in the CDR3. V gave up 4 bases and J gave up 5 bases; unmatched junction bases: 9. Germline values: CDR1 SQVTM, CDR2 ANQGSEA. DNA for the CDR3: TGCAGCGTTGGGGGGGGTTTTCTGGGAGATACGCAGTATTTT. This gives the protein CSVGGGFLGDTQYF.

The rearrangement links TRBV7-3 to TRBJ2-7, with 7 bases aligning to TRBD2. The V gene end was trimmed by 5 bases and the J gene end by 2 bases; junction bases not matched to a gene: 9. The CDR3 runs 15 residues. Germline lookup yields CDR1 SGHTA and CDR2 FQGTGA. CDR3 coding DNA: TGTGCCAGCAGCCACCCTCGGGAGGCCCCCTACGAGCAGTACTTC. Protein sequence: CASSHPREAPYEQYF.

By sample share, this clone is medium-sized. The chain uses TRBV5-1 and TRBJ1-6; possibly TRBD1 for D (5 bases). The germline gives CDR1 SGHRS, CDR2 YFSETQ. Between the trimmed V and J ends, which lost 4 bases and 6 bases, there was a span of 17 bases. The CDR3 is 16 amino acids. CDR3 residues: CASSGGGGLINSPLHF. CDR3 DNA: TGCGCCAGCAGCGGAGGCGGGGGATTAATTAATTCACCCCTCCACTTT.

The V call is TRBV4-1, the J call TRBJ2-7; the D gene is possibly TRBD1 (5 bases). The CDR3 contains 13 residues. The germline V gene has CDR1 MGHRA and CDR2 YSYEKL. V lost 0 bases and J 12 bases, leaving 15 bases between the germline ends. The CDR3 spells CASSQDLAQGRYF. The CDR3 DNA is TGCGCCAGCAGCCAAGATCTGGCGCAGGGCCGGTACTTC.

The chain links TRBV10-2 to TRBJ1-6, with unresolved D. This CDR3 is built from 15 residues. From germline, CDR1 is WSHSY and CDR2 SAAADI. Trimming stripped 3 bases from V and 4 bases from J, with 10 bases between. The DNA for the CDR3 is TGCGCCAGCAGTGATAGTAGCCTTTATAATTCACCCCTCCACTTT. Amino acids: CASSDSSLYNSPLHF.

The rearrangement joins TRBV11-3 to TRBJ2-1; TRBD1 matches at 8 bases. Trimming removed 5 bases from V and 0 bases from J; junction bases left unmatched: 9. Germline values: CDR1 SGHNT, CDR2 YENEEA. The CDR3 is made up of 17 amino acids. Here the CDR3 reads CASSPGQGARSYNEQFF. In DNA, the CDR3 is TGTGCCAGCAGCCCGGGTCAGGGGGCTCGCTCCTACAATGAGCAGTTCTTC.

This chain uses TRBV28 with TRBJ1-5; no clear D. With 2 bases removed from V and 4 bases from J, the gap between germline ends came to 12 bases. The germline gives CDR1 MDHEN, CDR2 SYDVKM. The CDR3 is 15 amino acids. The CDR3 loop is CASSLNVAQNQPQHF. CDR3 nucleotides: TGTGCCAGCAGTTTAAATGTCGCCCAGAATCAGCCCCAGCATTTT.

The chain joins TRBV5-5 to TRBJ1-5, with D uncertain. V was shortened by 0 bases and J by 6 bases, with 13 bases between the two germline ends. The CDR3 has 15 amino acids. Germline lookup yields CDR1 SGHKS and CDR2 YYEKEE (reference sequence). The CDR3 sequence: CASSLDWVRGQPQHF. For the CDR3, the DNA is TGTGCCAGCAGCTTGGACTGGGTACGGGGTCAGCCCCAGCATTTT.

The V gene is TRBV6-4, the J gene TRBJ1-2; 12 bases line up with TRBD1. V lost 4 bases to trimming and J lost 7 bases; unmatched junction nucleotides: 10. CDR1 is MRHNA, CDR2 SNTAGT, per germline. CDR3 length: 16 residues. CDR3 coding DNA: TGTGCCAGCAGTGCCAATTCCGGGACAGGGGGCTCTGGCTACACCTTC. Translating gives CASSANSGTGGSGYTF.

This clone was counted a single time. This chain joins TRBV18 and TRBJ2-7; 7 positions agree with TRBD1. Germline-derived CDR1 and CDR2 are KGHSH and LQKENI. CDR3 length: 15 amino acids. The junction had 5 bases not matched to a gene; V was cut back by 2 bases and J by 1 base. The CDR3 region is CASSPGLGQSYEQYF. As DNA, the CDR3 is TGTGCCAGCTCACCAGGGTTGGGACAGTCCTACGAGCAGTACTTC. Using reference TRBV18 and TRBJ2-7 for the parts outside the CDR3, the full variable domain is NAGVMQNPRHLVRRRGQEARLRCSPMKGHSHVYWYRQLPEEGLKFMVYLQKENIIDESGMPKERFSAEFPKEGPSILRIQQVVRGDSAAYFCASSPGLGQSYEQYFGPGTRLTVT.

J is TRBJ2-2 and V is TRBV7-3, with D perhaps matching TRBD2 (5 bases). This CDR3 contains 15 residues. V dropped 5 bases and J dropped 3 bases, with 13 bases sitting between them. Looked up from germline, CDR1 is SGHTA and CDR2 is FQGTGA. The CDR3 here is CASSPKMRDTGELFF. CDR3 nucleotide sequence: TGTGCCAGCAGCCCCAAGATGAGGGACACCGGGGAGCTGTTTTTT. The complete variable domain, with remaining parts taken from reference TRBV7-3 and TRBJ2-2, reads GAGVSQTPSNKVTEKGKYVELRCDPISGHTALYWYRQSLGQGPEFLIYFQGTGAADDSGLPNDRFFAVRPEGSVSTLKIQRTERGDSAVYLCASSPKMRDTGELFFGEGSRLTVL.